The T cell receptor (beta chain) described here comes from a study of vaccination and CD4 T cells after COVID-19. Study in general: The post-COVID sampling time was a median roughly 100 days after diagnosis, ranging from 35 to 161. SARS-CoV-2, HCoV-NL63, HCoV-OC43 and HCoV-229E supplied the overlapping spike peptides used to stimulate cells.

CD4+ T cells that had been cultured provided DNA sequenced with the Oncomine TCR Beta short-read assay. TCRdb used MiXCR to reprocess the PCR reads, holding one entry per CDR3 protein. Of 25,000 or so distinct CDR3 sequences listed, 44% are singletons. Points on this clonotype: What it binds is unknown.

Treatment in this sample: roughly 10-day PBMC culture with coronavirus spike peptide pools or control peptides (ViraFEST assay). The CDR3 loop spans 15 amino acids. V was shortened by 3 bases and J by 2 bases, with 13 bases between the two germline ends. Germline assignment: CDR1 LNHDA and CDR2 SQIVND (reference sequence). The specimen comprised CD4+ T cells from blood, cultured in vitro, sampled before SARS-CoV-2 vaccination. The receptor was isolated from a human donor who received a COVID-19 vaccine. The chain couples TRBV19 to TRBJ1-2, with D unresolved. CDR3: CASSISFATNYGYTF. Here the CDR3 DNA reads TGTGCCAGTAGTATCTCCTTCGCGACAAACTATGGCTACACCTTC. The full variable domain, with the rest looked up from reference TRBV19 and TRBJ1-2, is DGGITQSPKYLFRKEGQNVTLSCEQNLNHDAMYWYRQDPGQGLRLIYYSQIVNDFQKGDIAEGYSVSREKKESFPLTVTSAQKNPTAFYLCASSISFATNYGYTFGSGTRLTVV.